Here is one T cell receptor (beta chain) with its context. Its antigen is unknown. This sample stems from a study of shared clonotypes between healthy human individuals. Turning to the study itself: Participating donors consisted of a couple of women and a few men aged 18 to 49. CD4 naive cells filled three plates per donor, CD4 memory three, CD8 naive two and CD8 memory one. Study findings and constraints: Researchers sampled blood only, noting tissue repertoires likely differ.

Deep-level settings were used for running the assay. Some clones are missing from TCRdb's copy, which holds only in-frame ones; the method was immunoSEQ multiplex PCR. Of around 2.5 million clones in the sample, under 95% are singletons; the top ten hold more than 0.35%. CDR1 is SGDLS, CDR2 YYNGEE, per germline. The CDR3 spans 12 residues. The V and J ends lost 0 bases and 8 bases respectively, with 8 bases between them. Sequencing was done on a sample of naive CD4+ T cells from PBMCs. The subset: CD45RA+ positively selected. This clonotype originated in a man in his late teens or twenties in good health. Some clones in this sample may be carry-over from other donors' samples. The chain is built from TRBV9 and TRBJ1-2; no definite D call. CDR3 sequence: CASSVDEGGYTF. CDR3 DNA sequence: TGTGCCAGCAGCGTAGATGAGGGAGGCTACACCTTC.